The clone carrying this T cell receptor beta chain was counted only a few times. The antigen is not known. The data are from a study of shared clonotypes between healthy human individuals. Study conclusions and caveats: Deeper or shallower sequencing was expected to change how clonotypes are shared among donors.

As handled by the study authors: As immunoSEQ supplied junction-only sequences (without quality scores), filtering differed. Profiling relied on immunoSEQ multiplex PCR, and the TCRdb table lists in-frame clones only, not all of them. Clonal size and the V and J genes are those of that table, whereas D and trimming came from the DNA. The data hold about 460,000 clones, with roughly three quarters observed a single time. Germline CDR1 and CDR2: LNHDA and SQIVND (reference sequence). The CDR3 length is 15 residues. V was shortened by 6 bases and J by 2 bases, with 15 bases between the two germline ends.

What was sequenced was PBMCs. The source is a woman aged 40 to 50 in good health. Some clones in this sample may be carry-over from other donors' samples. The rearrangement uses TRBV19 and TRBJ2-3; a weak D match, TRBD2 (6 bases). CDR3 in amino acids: CASRTSSAITDTQYF. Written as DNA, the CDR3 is TGTGCCAGTAGAACATCTAGCGCAATCACAGATACGCAGTATTTT. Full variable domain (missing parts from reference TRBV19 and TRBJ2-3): DGGITQSPKYLFRKEGQNVTLSCEQNLNHDAMYWYRQDPGQGLRLIYYSQIVNDFQKGDIAEGYSVSREKKESFPLTVTSAQKNPTAFYLCASRTSSAITDTQYFGPGTRLTVL.